One and the same sample provided the 2 T cell receptor beta chains below, sequenced in a study of T cells in Graves' hyperthyroidism and ophthalmopathy. Amplified TCR beta CDR3 regions derived from RNA transcripts. HTBI primers were used for first-round RT-PCR of the TCR CDR3. From the multiplex PCR reads, TCRdb called clonotypes with MiXCR, one entry per CDR3 protein. The table shows about 660,000 distinct CDR3 sequences, with 45% occurring only once. Sequencing was carried out using peripheral blood or thyroid tissue (not recorded which). Every receptor here comes from an adult man with Graves' disease, either hyperthyroidism or ophthalmopathy (not recorded which).

The V gene is TRBV12-5, the J gene TRBJ1-1; D is perhaps TRBD1 (5 bases). Germline lookup yields CDR1 LGHNT and CDR2 FRNRAP. The CDR3 has 15 residues. For the CDR3, the DNA is TGTGCCAGCAGTTTGACGGGGTCAGGGTGGGGTGAAGCTTTCTTT. Translating it yields CASSLTGSGWGEAFF.

The rearrangement joins TRBV7-2 to TRBJ1-1; D gene uncertain. The ends were cut back, 5 bases at V and 3 bases at J, with 13 bases in the middle. CDR3 length: 14 residues. Germline V gene lookup returns CDR1 SGHTA and CDR2 FQGNSA. In DNA, the CDR3 is TGTGCCAGCAGCACGGGTCCCGCGGACACTGAAGCTTTCTTT. It translates to CASSTGPADTEAFF.